These T cell receptor beta chains were read from a single sample in a study of T cell repertoires in cytomegalovirus infection. MiXCR, run by TCRdb on the reads, gives a single entry per CDR3 protein. Counted here are about 830,000 distinct CDR3 sequences, 30% to 35% occurring once; the ten biggest clones make up over 10%. No antigens are known for them. The sample here was cultured CD8+ T cells from PBMCs, taken from culture after CMV antigen stimulation. The receptors stem from a human donor in good health (CMV status not recorded). Some clones in this sample may be carry-over from other donors' samples. CDR3s include the opening cysteine and the closing phenylalanine or tryptophan. D genes are given only for firm matches. The size entry is marked missing in some rows and otherwise reads once, few, many or a size class.

j_call | d_call | clone_size | v_call | cdr3_nt | cdr3_aa
TRBJ1-2 | . | few | TRBV5-1 | TGCGCCAGCAGCGAGGACGCAGGGTCCTATGGCTACACCTTC | CASSEDAGSYGYTF
TRBJ2-7 | TRBD2 | once | TRBV7-6 | TGTGCCAGCAGCTTAGAAGCGGGACTAGCGGTCGACGAGCAGTACTTC | CASSLEAGLAVDEQYF
TRBJ1-2 | . | few | TRBV12-3/TRBV12-4 | TGTGCCAGCAGTGCAGGGGTGTTCGGCTATGGCTACACCTTC | CASSAGVFGYGYTF
TRBJ2-5 | TRBD2 | . | TRBV7-6 | TGTGCCAGCAGCTACCGACTAGCGGGGGTGGAACGGGTTGCCCAGTACTTC | CASSYRLAGVERVAQYF
TRBJ2-1 | . | many | TRBV12-3/TRBV12-4 | TGTGCCAGCAGTTTTGGGTCAGGGTATCACGATGAGCAGTTCTTC | CASSFGSGYHDEQFF
TRBJ2-4 | . | . | TRBV7-6 | TGTGCTAGCAGCTCGCTACAAAACATTCAGTACTTC | CASSSLQNIQYF
TRBJ1-2 | . | . | TRBV6-5 | TGTGCCAGCAGTTACTCAGGGTTGGGCTATGGCTACACCTTC | CASSYSGLGYGYTF
TRBJ2-5 | . | many | TRBV7-2 | TGTGCCAGCAGCTTAGCGAAAGGGGTAGATCAGTACTTC | CASSLAKGVDQYF
TRBJ1-4 | . | once | TRBV25-1 | TGTGCCAGCAGTGAAAACCGGAGGCTGTTTTTT | CASSENRRLFF
TRBJ2-5 | . | many | TRBV7-9 | TGTGCCAGCAGCCCAATGAGAGGGGGCCAAGAGACCCAGTACTTC | CASSPMRGGQETQYF
TRBJ1-5 | . | . | TRBV19 | TGTGCCAGTAACCCGACGGGACCGGTCATCGGGCCCCAGCATTTT | CASNPTGPVIGPQHF
TRBJ2-1 | . | once | TRBV6-5 | TGTGCCAGCAGTTCGGCGGCTACTTCCTACAATGAGCAGTTCTTC | CASSSAATSYNEQFF
TRBJ1-3 | . | few | TRBV7-9 | TGTGCCAGCAGCTCCCGTTTCACTGGAAACACCATATATTTT | CASSSRFTGNTIYF
TRBJ2-6 | . | . | TRBV7-8 | TGTGCCAGCAGCTTAATTCAGAACTCTGGGGCCAACGTCCTGACTTTC | CASSLIQNSGANVLTF
TRBJ2-1 | . | . | TRBV4-2 | TGTGCCAGCAGCCAAGGGGATAACAATGAGCAGTTCTTC | CASSQGDNNEQFF
TRBJ2-5 | TRBD1 | many | TRBV5-4 | TGTGCCAGCAGCTTGTACTACAGGGGGCGGAATGAGACCCAGTACTTC | CASSLYYRGRNETQYF
TRBJ2-1 | . | . | TRBV6-6 | TGTGCCAGCAGTTACACCCGAGGACATGAGCAGTTCTTC | CASSYTRGHEQFF
TRBJ2-3 | TRBD2 | few | TRBV25-1 | TGTGCCAGCTGTGCGTGGCGGGGGGACTCAGATACGCAGTATTTT | CASCAWRGDSDTQYF
TRBJ2-5 | TRBD1 | . | TRBV14 | TGTGCCAGCAGCCAAGCGTTGCAGGGGGCCGAAGAGACCCAGTACTTC | CASSQALQGAEETQYF
TRBJ1-5 | . | . | TRBV28 | TGTGCCAGCAGGCCACCCCAGGGCAGTCAGCCCCAGCATTTT | CASRPPQGSQPQHF
TRBJ2-1 | TRBD2 | few | TRBV10-3 | TGTGCCATCAGTGTATCCCGACTAGCGGGGGACAATGAGCAGTTCTTC | CAISVSRLAGDNEQFF
TRBJ1-5 | TRBD1 | many | TRBV6-2/TRBV6-3 | TGTGCCAGCACCCACCGTTTGGACAGGGGGCGTGGGAATCAGCCCCAGCATTTT | CASTHRLDRGRGNQPQHF
TRBJ1-2 | . | many | TRBV7-2 | TGTGCCAGCAGCTTAGCGCTCAAGGATGGCTACACCTTC | CASSLALKDGYTF
TRBJ2-2 | . | . | TRBV2 | TGTGCCAGTGATCCTGCGAACACCGGGGAGCTGTTTTTT | CASDPANTGELFF
TRBJ1-2 | TRBD1 | . | TRBV19 | TGTGCCAGTAGTATAGCGCAGGGGGCTTGGATCTATGGCTACACCTTC | CASSIAQGAWIYGYTF
TRBJ2-2 | . | few | TRBV10-3 | TGTGCCATCAGGACGGACAACACCGGGGAGCTGTTTTTT | CAIRTDNTGELFF
TRBJ2-3 | TRBD2 | . | TRBV5-6 | TGTGCCAGCAGCCCGGGACTAGCGGGGGGGCGTACGCAGTATTTT | CASSPGLAGGRTQYF
TRBJ1-2 | TRBD1 | . | TRBV9 | TGTGCCAGCACCCCGGGACAGGTTAACTATGGCTACACCTTC | CASTPGQVNYGYTF
TRBJ1-1 | . | . | TRBV13 | TGTGCCAGCAGCTTAGTATCACGGGGAGGGTCTGAAGCTTTCTTT | CASSLVSRGGSEAFF
TRBJ1-5 | TRBD1 | . | TRBV28 | TGTGCCAGCAGTTTAACCCGGGACAGGGGCGGCAATCAGCCCCAGCATTTT | CASSLTRDRGGNQPQHF
TRBJ2-1 | TRBD2 | . | TRBV11-2 | TGTGCCAGCAGCCCTTTAGCGGGGGGGCCTGAGCAGTTCTTC | CASSPLAGGPEQFF
TRBJ1-5 | . | . | TRBV12-3/TRBV12-4 | TGTGCCAGCAGTTCAGGGGCCGATAGCAATCAGCCCCAGCATTTT | CASSSGADSNQPQHF
TRBJ2-5 | TRBD2 | . | TRBV19 | TGTGCCAGTACTCCGTCGGGACTAGAAATGGGGACCCAGTACTTC | CASTPSGLEMGTQYF
TRBJ1-1 | . | few | TRBV15 | TGTGCCACTGCAGGGTTAGCTGAAGCTTTCTTT | CATAGLAEAFF
TRBJ1-6 | TRBD1 | . | TRBV5-6 | TGTGCCAGCAGCTGGGGGACAGGCCAAGCGCCCCTCCACTTT | CASSWGTGQAPLHF
TRBJ2-2 | . | . | TRBV7-9 | TGTGCCAGCAGCTTAGCTCCGGGGACACTTATGGTTGGGAACACCGGGGAGCTGTTTTTT | CASSLAPGTLMVGNTGELFF
TRBJ2-1 | . | . | TRBV7-9 | TGTGCCAGCAGGGACGCGTACAATGAGCAGTTCTTC | CASRDAYNEQFF
TRBJ2-1 | . | many | TRBV11-3 | TGTGCCAGCAGCTTATCTACCGGGGCCGGTAGACACAATGAGCAGTTCTTC | CASSLSTGAGRHNEQFF
TRBJ2-1 | TRBD2 | many | TRBV7-2 | TGTGCCAGCAGCTTAGTAGCGGGGGGGTTGTACAATGAGCAGTTCTTC | CASSLVAGGLYNEQFF
TRBJ1-1 | TRBD1 | many | TRBV7-2 | TGTGCCAGCAGCCTCACAGGGGGGAGGGACACTGAAGCTTTCTTT | CASSLTGGRDTEAFF
TRBJ1-2 | TRBD1 | . | TRBV6-5 | TGTGCCAGCAGTTACTCGAGGGACAGGGGGCGCGAGAGCCATGGCTACACCTTC | CASSYSRDRGRESHGYTF
TRBJ1-6 | . | . | TRBV6-1 | TGTGCCAGCAGTTATTACACAGGGAGTAATTCACCCCTCCACTTT | CASSYYTGSNSPLHF
TRBJ2-7 | TRBD2 | . | TRBV7-9 | TGTGCCAGCAGCTTAGGACTAGCGGGGGAACACGAGCAGTACTTC | CASSLGLAGEHEQYF
TRBJ1-6 | . | . | TRBV28 | TGTGCCAGCATCCAGGGCTGGACGGATCTTTCACCCCTCCACTTT | CASIQGWTDLSPLHF
TRBJ2-1 | TRBD2 | many | TRBV6-5 | TGTGCCAGCAGCGCAACTAGCGGGGGGTCCTACAATGAGCAGTTCTTC | CASSATSGGSYNEQFF
TRBJ1-5 | . | . | TRBV7-9 | TGTGCCAGCAGCTGGGAGGGTACGGTAGATCAGCCCCAGCATTTT | CASSWEGTVDQPQHF
TRBJ2-5 | TRBD2 | few | TRBV7-8 | TGTGCCAGCAGCTCTACACCCGGTTGGCGGGGGAGCGAGACCCAGTACTTC | CASSSTPGWRGSETQYF
TRBJ2-2 | TRBD1 | . | TRBV4-2 | TGTGCCAGCAGACAGACAGGGGGTGGACTGGATTGGTACACCGGGGAGCTGTTTTTT | CASRQTGGGLDWYTGELFF
TRBJ2-2 | . | . | TRBV6-4 | TGTGTCAGCAGTGACACGAACACCGGGGAGCTGTTTTTT | CVSSDTNTGELFF
TRBJ2-7 | TRBD1 | . | TRBV19 | TGTGCCAGTAGAGGACAGGGCCCTCTCTACGAGCAGTACTTC | CASRGQGPLYEQYF
TRBJ1-5 | TRBD1 | . | TRBV9 | TGTGCCAGCAGCGAGGGGACAGGGATGCAGCCCCAGCATTTT | CASSEGTGMQPQHF
TRBJ1-1 | TRBD1 | . | TRBV5-1 | TGCGCCAGCAGCGACCCGGGACAGGGGCCTCCAGGAGCTTTCTTT | CASSDPGQGPPGAFF
TRBJ2-2 | . | . | TRBV4-1 | TGCGCCAGCAGCCAACTCGGACAGGGGGAGCTGTTTTTT | CASSQLGQGELFF
TRBJ1-1 | . | . | TRBV5-4 | TGTGCCAGCATCGCTTGGGAGGGTCCCACTGAAGCTTTCTTT | CASIAWEGPTEAFF
TRBJ2-5 | TRBD2 | few | TRBV7-2 | TGTGCCAGCAGCTTAGTAGGGCTAGCGGGGGGGGAAGAGACCCAGTACTTC | CASSLVGLAGGEETQYF